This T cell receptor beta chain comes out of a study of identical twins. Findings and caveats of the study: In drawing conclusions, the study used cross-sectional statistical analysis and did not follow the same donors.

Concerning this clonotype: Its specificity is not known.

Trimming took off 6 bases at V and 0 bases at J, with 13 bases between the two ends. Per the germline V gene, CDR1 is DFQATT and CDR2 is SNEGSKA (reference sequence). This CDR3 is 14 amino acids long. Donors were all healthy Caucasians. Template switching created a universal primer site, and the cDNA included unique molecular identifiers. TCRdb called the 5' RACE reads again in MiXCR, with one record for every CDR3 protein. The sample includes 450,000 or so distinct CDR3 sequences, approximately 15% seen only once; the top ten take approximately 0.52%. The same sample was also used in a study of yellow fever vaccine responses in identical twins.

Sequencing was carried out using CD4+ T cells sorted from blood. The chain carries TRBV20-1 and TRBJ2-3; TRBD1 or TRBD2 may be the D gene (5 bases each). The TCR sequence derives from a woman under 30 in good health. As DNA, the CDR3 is TGCAGTGCCCAGAGGGGTGGGAGCACAGATACGCAGTATTTT. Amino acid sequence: CSAQRGGSTDTQYF.